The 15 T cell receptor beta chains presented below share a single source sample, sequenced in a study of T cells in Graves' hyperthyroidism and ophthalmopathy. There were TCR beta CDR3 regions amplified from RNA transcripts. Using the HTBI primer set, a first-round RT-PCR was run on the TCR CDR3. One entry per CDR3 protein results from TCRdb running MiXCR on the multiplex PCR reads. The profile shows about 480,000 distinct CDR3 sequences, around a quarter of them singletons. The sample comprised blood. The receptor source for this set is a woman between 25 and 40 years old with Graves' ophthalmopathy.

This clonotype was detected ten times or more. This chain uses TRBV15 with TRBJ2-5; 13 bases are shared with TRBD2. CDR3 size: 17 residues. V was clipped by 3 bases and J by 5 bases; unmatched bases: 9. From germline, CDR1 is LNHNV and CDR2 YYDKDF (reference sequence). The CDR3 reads CATSSLTSGGARETQYF. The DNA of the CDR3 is TGTGCCACCAGCAGCCTAACTAGCGGGGGGGCCAGGGAGACCCAGTACTTC.

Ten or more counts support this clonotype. The CDR3 bases are TGCGCCAGCAGCTTGACAGATGTAAACACCGGGGAGCTGTTTTTT. Protein sequence: CASSLTDVNTGELFF. The rearrangement links TRBV5-1 to TRBJ2-2; D not resolved. The CDR3 consists of 15 residues. With 1 base removed from V and 2 bases from J, the gap between germline ends came to 9 bases. Germline CDR1 SGHRS, CDR2 YFSETQ.

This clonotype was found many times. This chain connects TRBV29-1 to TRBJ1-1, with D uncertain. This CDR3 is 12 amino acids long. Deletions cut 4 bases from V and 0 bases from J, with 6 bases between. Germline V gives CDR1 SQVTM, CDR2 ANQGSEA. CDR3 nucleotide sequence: TGCAGCGTTGGAAATATGAACACTGAAGCTTTCTTT. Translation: CSVGNMNTEAFF.

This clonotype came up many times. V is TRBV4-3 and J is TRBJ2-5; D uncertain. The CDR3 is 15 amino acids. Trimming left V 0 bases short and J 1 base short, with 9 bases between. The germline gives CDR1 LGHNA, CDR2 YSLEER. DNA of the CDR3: TGCGCCAGCAGCCAAGATCAATCGGTCCAAGAGACCCAGTACTTC. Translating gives CASSQDQSVQETQYF.

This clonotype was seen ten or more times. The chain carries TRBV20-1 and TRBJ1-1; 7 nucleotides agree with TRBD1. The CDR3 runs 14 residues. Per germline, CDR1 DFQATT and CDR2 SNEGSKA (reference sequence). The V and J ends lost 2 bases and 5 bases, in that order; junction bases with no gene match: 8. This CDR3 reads CSARRTGVRTEAFF. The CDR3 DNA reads TGCAGTGCTAGAAGAACAGGGGTTCGAACTGAAGCTTTCTTT.

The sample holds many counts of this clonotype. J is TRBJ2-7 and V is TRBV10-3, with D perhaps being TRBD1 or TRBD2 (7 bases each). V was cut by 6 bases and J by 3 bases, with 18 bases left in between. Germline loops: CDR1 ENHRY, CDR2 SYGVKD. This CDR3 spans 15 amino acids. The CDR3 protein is CAIREGGTDLYEQYF. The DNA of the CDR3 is TGTGCCATCAGGGAGGGGGGGACAGACCTCTACGAGCAGTACTTC.

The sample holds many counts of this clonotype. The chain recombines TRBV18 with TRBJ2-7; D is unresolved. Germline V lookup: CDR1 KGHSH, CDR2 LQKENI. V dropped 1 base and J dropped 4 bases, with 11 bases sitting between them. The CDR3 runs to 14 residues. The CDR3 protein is CASSPQSGRYEQYF. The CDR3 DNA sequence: TGTGCCAGCTCACCACAGAGTGGACGGTACGAGCAGTACTTC.

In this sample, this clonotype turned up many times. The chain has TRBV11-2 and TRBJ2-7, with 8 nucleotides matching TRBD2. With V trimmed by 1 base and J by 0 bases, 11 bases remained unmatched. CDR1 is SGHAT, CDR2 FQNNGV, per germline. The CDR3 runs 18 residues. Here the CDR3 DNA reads TGTGCCAGCAGCTTAGGACCCTTAGGAGCGGGGGTCTCCTACGAGCAGTACTTC. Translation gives CASSLGPLGAGVSYEQYF.

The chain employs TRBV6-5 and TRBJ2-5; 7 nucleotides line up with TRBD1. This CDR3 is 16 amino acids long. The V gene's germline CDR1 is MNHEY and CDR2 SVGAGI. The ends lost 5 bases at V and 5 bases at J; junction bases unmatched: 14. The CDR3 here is CASSQLAGTVSETQYF. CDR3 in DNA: TGTGCCAGCAGTCAACTCGCCGGGACAGTATCCGAGACCCAGTACTTC.

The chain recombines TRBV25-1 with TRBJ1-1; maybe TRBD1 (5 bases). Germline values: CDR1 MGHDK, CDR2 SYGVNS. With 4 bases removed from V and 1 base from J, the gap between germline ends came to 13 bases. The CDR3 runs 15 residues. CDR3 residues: CASSGPGQGNTEAFF. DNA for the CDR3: TGTGCCAGCAGTGGACCCGGTCAGGGGAACACTGAAGCTTTCTTT.

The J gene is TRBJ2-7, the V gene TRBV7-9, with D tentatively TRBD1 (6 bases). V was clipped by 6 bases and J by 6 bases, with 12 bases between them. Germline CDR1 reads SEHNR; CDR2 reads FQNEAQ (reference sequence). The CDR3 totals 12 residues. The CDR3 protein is CASSSGQPEQYF. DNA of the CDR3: TGTGCCAGCAGTTCGGGACAACCCGAGCAGTACTTC. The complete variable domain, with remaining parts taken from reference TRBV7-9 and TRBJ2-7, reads DTGVSQNPRHKITKRGQNVTFRCDPISEHNRLYWYRQTLGQGPEFLTYFQNEAQLEKSRLLSDRFSAERPKGSFSTLEIQRTEQGDSAMYLCASSSGQPEQYFGPGTRLTVT.

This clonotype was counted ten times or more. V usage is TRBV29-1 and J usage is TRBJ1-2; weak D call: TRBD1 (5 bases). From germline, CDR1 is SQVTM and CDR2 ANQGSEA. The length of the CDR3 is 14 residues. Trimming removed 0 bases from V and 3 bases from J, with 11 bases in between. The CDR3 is CSVEDRGRDYGYTF. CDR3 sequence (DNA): TGCAGCGTTGAAGATCGGGGGAGGGACTATGGCTACACCTTC.

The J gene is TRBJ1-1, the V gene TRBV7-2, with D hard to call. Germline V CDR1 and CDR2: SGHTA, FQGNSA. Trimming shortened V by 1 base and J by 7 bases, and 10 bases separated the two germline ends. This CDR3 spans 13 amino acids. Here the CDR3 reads CASSLELMSEAFF. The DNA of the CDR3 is TGTGCCAGCAGCTTAGAATTAATGAGTGAAGCTTTCTTT.

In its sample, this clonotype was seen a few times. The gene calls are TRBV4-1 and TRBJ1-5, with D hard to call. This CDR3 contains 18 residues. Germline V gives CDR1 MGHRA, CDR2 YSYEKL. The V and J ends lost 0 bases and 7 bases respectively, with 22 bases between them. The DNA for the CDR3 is TGCGCCAGCAGCCAAGATGGCACGGCTCGGGAAGAAAACCAGCCCCAGCATTTT. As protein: CASSQDGTAREENQPQHF.

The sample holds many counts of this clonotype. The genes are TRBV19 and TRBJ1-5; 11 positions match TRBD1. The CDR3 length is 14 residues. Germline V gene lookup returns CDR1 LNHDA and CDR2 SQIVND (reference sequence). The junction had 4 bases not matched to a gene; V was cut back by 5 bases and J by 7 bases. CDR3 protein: CASSGTGGWQPQHF. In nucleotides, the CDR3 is TGTGCCAGTAGTGGGACAGGGGGTTGGCAGCCCCAGCATTTT.